The 5 T cell receptor beta chains below come from one sample, sequenced in a study of STAT5B mutations in CD4+ large granular lymphocyte leukemia. Only in-frame clones appear in the TCRdb table, and some are missing; sequencing was by immunoSEQ multiplex PCR. This table holds 25,000 to 35,000 clones, around four fifths found once. The sequencing sample was made of CD4+ T cells from blood buffy coats. These receptors came from a human donor in good health.

The rearrangement joins TRBV7-6 to TRBJ1-3; no firm D call. CDR1 and CDR2 from the germline V gene are SGHVS and FNYEAQ. The length of the CDR3 is 16 residues. The V end lost 1 base, the J end lost 0 bases, and 10 bases lay between the germline ends. CDR3 protein: CASSLGTAISGNTIYF. CDR3 in DNA: TGTGCCAGCAGCTTAGGGACCGCAATCTCTGGAAACACCATATATTTT.

The chain employs TRBV19 and TRBJ1-5; 7 nucleotides line up with TRBD1. The length of the CDR3 is 14 residues. Germline assignment: CDR1 LNHDA and CDR2 SQIVND (reference sequence). Germline trimming cut 3 bases from V and 8 bases from J; bases unmatched to any gene: 7. DNA for the CDR3: TGTGCCAGTAGTATTAGACAGGGTGAGGAGCCCCAGCATTTT. Residues: CASSIRQGEEPQHF.

The V and J genes are TRBV7-2 and TRBJ2-4, with 8 bases identical to TRBD2. With 5 bases clipped from V and 4 bases from J, the junction kept 7 bases outside the gene matches. This CDR3 contains 15 residues. Germline-derived CDR1 and CDR2 are SGHTA and FQGNSA. In DNA, the CDR3 is TGTGCCAGCAGCCCTCTAGCTAGCGGGAAAAACATTCAGTACTTC. Residues: CASSPLASGKNIQYF. Complete variable domain (other parts from reference TRBV7-2 and TRBJ2-4): GAGVSQSPSNKVTEKGKDVELRCDPISGHTALYWYRQSLGQGLEFLIYFQGNSAPDKSGLPSDRFSAERTGGSVSTLTIQRTQQEDSAVYLCASSPLASGKNIQYFGAGTRLSVL.

The chain links TRBV11-2 to TRBJ2-2, with 14 bases lining up with TRBD2. Per germline, CDR1 SGHAT and CDR2 FQNNGV. This CDR3 has 19 residues. V lost 1 base and J lost 4; bases outside the gene matches: 8. CDR3 nucleotide sequence: TGTGCCAGCAGCTTAGTCCCCGGACTAGCGGGAGGAATCACCGGGGAGCTGTTTTTT. Protein: CASSLVPGLAGGITGELFF.

This clone was seen only once. The chain carries TRBV9 and TRBJ2-5; D is possibly TRBD1 or TRBD2 (6 bases each). From germline, CDR1 is SGDLS and CDR2 YYNGEE. CDR3 size: 12 residues. V was cut by 4 bases and J by 4 bases, with 8 bases left in between. The CDR3 here is CASSRGAETQYF. The CDR3 DNA is TGTGCCAGCAGCAGGGGGGCAGAGACCCAGTACTTC. Full variable domain (outside the CDR3, taken from reference TRBV9 and TRBJ2-5): DSGVTQTPKHLITATGQRVTLRCSPRSGDLSVYWYQQSLDQGLQFLIQYYNGEERAKGNILERFSAQQFPDLHSELNLSSLELGDSALYFCASSRGAETQYFGPGTRLLVL.